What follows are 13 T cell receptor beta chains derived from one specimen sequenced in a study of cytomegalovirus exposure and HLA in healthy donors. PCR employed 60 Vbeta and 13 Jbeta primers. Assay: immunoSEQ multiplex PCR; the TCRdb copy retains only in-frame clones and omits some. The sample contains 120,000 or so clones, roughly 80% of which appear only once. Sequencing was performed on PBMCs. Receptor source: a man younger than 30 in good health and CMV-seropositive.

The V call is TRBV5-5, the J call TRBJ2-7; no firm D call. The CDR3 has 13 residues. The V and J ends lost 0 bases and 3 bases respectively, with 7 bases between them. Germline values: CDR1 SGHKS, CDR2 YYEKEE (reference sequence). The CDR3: CASSLVRVYEQYF. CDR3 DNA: TGTGCCAGCAGCTTGGTTCGGGTCTACGAGCAGTACTTC.

The CDR3 sequence is CASSHSGGTETQYF. The CDR3, as DNA: TGTGCCAGCAGTCATAGCGGGGGGACAGAGACCCAGTACTTC. The rearrangement uses TRBV6-5 and TRBJ2-5; 10 bases align to TRBD2. After removal of 5 bases from V and 4 bases from J, the junction contained 4 bases not matched to a gene. The CDR3 covers 14 residues. Per germline, CDR1 MNHEY and CDR2 SVGAGI.

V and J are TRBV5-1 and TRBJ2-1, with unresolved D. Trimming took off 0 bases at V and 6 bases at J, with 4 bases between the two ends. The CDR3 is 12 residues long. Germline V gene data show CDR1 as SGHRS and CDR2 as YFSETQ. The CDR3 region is CASSLARNEQFF. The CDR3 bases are TGCGCCAGCAGCTTGGCTCGCAATGAGCAGTTCTTC.

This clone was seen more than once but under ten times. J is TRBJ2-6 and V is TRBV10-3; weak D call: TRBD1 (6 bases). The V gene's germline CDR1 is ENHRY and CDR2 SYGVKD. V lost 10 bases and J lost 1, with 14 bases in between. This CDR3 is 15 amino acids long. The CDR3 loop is CATGQSLSGANVLTF. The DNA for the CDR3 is TGTGCCACCGGACAGTCCCTTTCTGGGGCCAACGTCCTGACTTTC.

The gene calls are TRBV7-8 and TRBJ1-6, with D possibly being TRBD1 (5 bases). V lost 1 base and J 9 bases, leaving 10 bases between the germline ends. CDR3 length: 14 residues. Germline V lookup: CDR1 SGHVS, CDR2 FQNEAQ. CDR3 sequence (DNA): TGTGCCAGCAGCTTAGTTACAGGCTTTTCACCCCTCCACTTT. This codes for CASSLVTGFSPLHF.

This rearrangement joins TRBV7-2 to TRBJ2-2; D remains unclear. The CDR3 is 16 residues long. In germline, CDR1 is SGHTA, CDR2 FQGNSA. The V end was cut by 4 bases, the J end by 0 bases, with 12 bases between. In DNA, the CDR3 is TGTGCCAGCAGCTATACGGGTTTCGCGAACACCGGGGAGCTGTTTTTT. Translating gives CASSYTGFANTGELFF.

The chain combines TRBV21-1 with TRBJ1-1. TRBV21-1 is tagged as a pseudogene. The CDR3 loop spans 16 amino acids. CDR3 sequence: CASSNYFTGVYTEAFF. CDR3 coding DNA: TGTGCCAGCAGCAATTATTTTACCGGGGTTTACACTGAAGCTTTCTTT.

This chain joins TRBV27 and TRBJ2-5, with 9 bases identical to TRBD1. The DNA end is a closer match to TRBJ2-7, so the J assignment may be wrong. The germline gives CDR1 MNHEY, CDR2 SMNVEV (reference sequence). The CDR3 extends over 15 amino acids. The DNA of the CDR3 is TGTGCCAGCAGTTTAGCCGGGACAGGGTTCTACGAGCAGTACTTC. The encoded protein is CASSLAGTGFYEQYF.

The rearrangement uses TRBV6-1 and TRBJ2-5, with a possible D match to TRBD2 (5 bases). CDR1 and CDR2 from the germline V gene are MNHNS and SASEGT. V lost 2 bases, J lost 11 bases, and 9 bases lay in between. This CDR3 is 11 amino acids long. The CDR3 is CASSETRTQYF. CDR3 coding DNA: TGTGCCAGCAGTGAAACTAGGACGCAGTACTTC.

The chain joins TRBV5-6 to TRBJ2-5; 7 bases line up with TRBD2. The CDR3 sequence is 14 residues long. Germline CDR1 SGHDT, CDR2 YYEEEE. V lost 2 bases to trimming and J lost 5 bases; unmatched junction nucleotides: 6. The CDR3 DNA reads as TGTGCCAGCAGCTTTGCCTCCGGGGGGGAGACCCAGTACTTC. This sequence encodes CASSFASGGETQYF.

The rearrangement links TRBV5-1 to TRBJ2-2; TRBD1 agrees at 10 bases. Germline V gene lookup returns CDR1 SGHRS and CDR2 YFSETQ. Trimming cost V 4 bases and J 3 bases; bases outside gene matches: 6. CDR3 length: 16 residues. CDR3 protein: CASSPPDRGDTGELFF. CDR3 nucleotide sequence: TGCGCCAGCAGCCCCCCGGACAGGGGGGACACCGGGGAGCTGTTTTTT.

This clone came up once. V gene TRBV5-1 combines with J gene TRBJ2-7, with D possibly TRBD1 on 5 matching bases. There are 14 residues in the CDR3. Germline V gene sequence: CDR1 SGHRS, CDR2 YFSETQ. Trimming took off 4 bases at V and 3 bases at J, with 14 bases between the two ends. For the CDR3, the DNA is TGCGCCAGCAGCCTCCGACAGAGAGACTACGAGCAGTACTTC. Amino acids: CASSLRQRDYEQYF.

The chain's CDR3 is CASSRTASRGVYGYTF. CDR3 nucleotides: TGTGCCAGCTCAAGGACAGCGAGCCGGGGGGTTTATGGCTACACCTTC. The chain joins TRBV27 to TRBJ1-2; D possibly corresponds to TRBD1 (6 bases). The V and J ends lost 8 bases and 5 bases respectively, with 24 bases between them. The CDR3 totals 16 residues. The germline gives CDR1 MNHEY, CDR2 SMNVEV (reference sequence).